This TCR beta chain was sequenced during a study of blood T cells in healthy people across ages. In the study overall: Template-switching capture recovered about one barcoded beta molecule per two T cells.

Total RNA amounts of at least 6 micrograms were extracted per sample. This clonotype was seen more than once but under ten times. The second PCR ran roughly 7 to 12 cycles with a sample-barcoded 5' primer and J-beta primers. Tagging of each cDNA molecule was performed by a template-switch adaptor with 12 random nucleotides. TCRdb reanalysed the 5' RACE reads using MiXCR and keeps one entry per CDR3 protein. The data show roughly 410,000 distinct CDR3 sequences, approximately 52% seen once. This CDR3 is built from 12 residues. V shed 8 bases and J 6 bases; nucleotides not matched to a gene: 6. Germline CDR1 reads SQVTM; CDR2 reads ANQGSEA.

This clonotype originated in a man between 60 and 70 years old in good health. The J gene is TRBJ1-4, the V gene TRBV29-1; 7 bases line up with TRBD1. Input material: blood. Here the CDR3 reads CSTRQGDEKLFF. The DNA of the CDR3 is TGCAGCACTCGACAGGGAGATGAAAAACTGTTTTTT.